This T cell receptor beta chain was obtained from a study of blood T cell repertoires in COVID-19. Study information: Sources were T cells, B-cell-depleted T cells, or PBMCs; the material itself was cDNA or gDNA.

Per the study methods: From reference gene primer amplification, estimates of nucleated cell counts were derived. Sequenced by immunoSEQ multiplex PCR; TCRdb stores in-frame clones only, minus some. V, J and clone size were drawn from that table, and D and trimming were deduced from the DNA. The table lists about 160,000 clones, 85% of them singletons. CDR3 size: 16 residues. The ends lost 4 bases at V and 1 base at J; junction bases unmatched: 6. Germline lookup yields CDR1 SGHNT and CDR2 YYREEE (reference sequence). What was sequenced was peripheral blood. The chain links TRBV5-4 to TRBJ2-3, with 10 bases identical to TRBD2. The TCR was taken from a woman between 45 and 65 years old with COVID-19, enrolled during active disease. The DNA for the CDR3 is TGTGCCAGCAGCGAAGCGGGGGGGCTGCGCACAGATACGCAGTATTTT. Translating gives CASSEAGGLRTDTQYF.